This entry features one T cell receptor (beta chain) sequence. Its antigen is unknown. With molecular barcodes, quantitative 5'-RACE was used to make the TCR beta libraries. TCRdb called the 5' RACE reads again in MiXCR, with one record for every CDR3 protein. The table shows approximately 110,000 distinct CDR3 sequences, with under 30% occurring only once. Trimming left V 5 bases short and J 1 base short, with 14 bases between. The CDR3 has 14 amino acids. Looked up from germline, CDR1 is DFQATT and CDR2 is SNEGSKA (reference sequence). This sample is drawn from a study of CD8 T cells in ankylosing spondylitis. Study-wide results and limits: A motif in TCR beta, a set of eight highly homologous variants, appeared characteristic of ankylosing spondylitis blood. The study looked at matched synovial fluid samples from ankylosing spondylitis patients. Disease-linked clones were reported to be significantly enriched there.

This sequence was found in a male donor with ankylosing spondylitis. This chain joins TRBV20-1 and TRBJ1-1, with no clear D. The sequencing input was synovial fluid, either unsorted or a sorted T cell fraction (not recorded which). As DNA, the CDR3 is TGCAGTGCTCCCTCGGACGAGCGGAACACTGAAGCTTTCTTT. Translating it yields CSAPSDERNTEAFF.